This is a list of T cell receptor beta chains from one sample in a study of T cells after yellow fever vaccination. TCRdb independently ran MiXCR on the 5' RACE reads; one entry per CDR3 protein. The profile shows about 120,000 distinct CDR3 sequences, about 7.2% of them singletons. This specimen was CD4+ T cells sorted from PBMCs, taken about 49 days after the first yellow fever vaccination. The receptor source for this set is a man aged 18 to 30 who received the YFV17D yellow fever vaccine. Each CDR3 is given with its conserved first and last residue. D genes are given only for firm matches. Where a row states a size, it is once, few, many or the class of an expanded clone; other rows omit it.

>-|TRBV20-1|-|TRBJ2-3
TGCAGTGCTCGACCGCCACGAGGAGGGACAGATACGCAGTATTTT
CSARPPRGGTDTQYF
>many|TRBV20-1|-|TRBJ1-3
TGCAGTGCTAGTCCGTCACCCCGCTCTGGAAACACCATATATTTT
CSASPSPRSGNTIYF
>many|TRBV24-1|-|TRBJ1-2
TGTGCCACCAGTGATCCGTACGCGGGCTACACCTTC
CATSDPYAGYTF
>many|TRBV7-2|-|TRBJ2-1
TGTGCCAGCAGCCCCCGACTAGTCCATGAGCAGTTCTTC
CASSPRLVHEQFF
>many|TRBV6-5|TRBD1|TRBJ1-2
TGTGCCAGCAGTTACTCTGGGACAGGGGCCTATGGCTACACCTTC
CASSYSGTGAYGYTF
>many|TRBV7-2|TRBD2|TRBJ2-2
TGTGCCAGCAGCCCCCTAGCGGGGAGACACACCGGGGAGCTGTTTTTT
CASSPLAGRHTGELFF
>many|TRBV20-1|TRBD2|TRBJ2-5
TGCAGTGCTAAGTTTGGGACTACGCGGGGGGAGACCCAGTACTTC
CSAKFGTTRGETQYF
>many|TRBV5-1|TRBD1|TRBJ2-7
TGCGCCAGCAAGGGGTCCGGGACAGCCACCTACGAGCAGTACTTC
CASKGSGTATYEQYF
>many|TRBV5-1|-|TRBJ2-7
TGCGCCAGCAGGTTTGGGGGGACGCCAGCCTACGAGCAGTACTTC
CASRFGGTPAYEQYF
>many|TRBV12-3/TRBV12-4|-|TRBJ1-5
TGTGCCAGCAGTTTAACTCTAAACGGGGGGAATCAGCCCCAGCATTTT
CASSLTLNGGNQPQHF
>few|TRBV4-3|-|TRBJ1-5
TGCGCCAGCAGCCAAGTCCAGGATCAGCCCCAGCATTTT
CASSQVQDQPQHF
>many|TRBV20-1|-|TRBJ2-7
TGCAGTGCTAGAGGGCCGGGACCGAGTTACTCCTACGAGCAGTACTTC
CSARGPGPSYSYEQYF
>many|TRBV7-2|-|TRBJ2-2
TGTGCCAGCAGCTTAGTGGCGCTAGGAACGGAGCTGTTTTTT
CASSLVALGTELFF
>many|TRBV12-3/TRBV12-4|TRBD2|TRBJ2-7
TGTGCCAGCAGTTTAGCGGCTAGCGGATCCTACGAGCAGTACTTC
CASSLAASGSYEQYF
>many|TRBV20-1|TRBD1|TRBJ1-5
TGCAGTGCTTCCGGGACAGGGGCCAATCAGCCCCAGCATTTT
CSASGTGANQPQHF
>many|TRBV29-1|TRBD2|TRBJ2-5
TGCAGCGGGACTAGCGGGGCGGAGACCCAGTACTTC
CSGTSGAETQYF
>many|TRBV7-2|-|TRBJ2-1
TGTGCCAGCAGCTTATATACAGGGCTAGGGGGTGAGCAGTTCTTC
CASSLYTGLGGEQFF